Listed here are 9 T cell receptor beta chains from one sample, sequenced in a study of blood T cells in healthy people across ages. A second PCR of about 6 to 12 cycles used a sample-barcoded 5' primer and a J-beta primer mix. Each CDR3 protein gets one entry after TCRdb re-called the 5' RACE reads with MiXCR. This sample carries more than 800,000 distinct CDR3 sequences, 29% of them seen once, and the ten largest clones take 15% to 20%. Sequenced material: blood. The receptors shown here come from a woman over 75 in good health.

This clonotype was detected ten times or more. The rearrangement links TRBV5-1 to TRBJ1-4, with D unclear. In germline, CDR1 is SGHRS, CDR2 YFSETQ. V was clipped by 0 bases and J by 0 bases, with 6 bases between them. The CDR3 consists of 15 residues. The DNA for the CDR3 is TGCGCCAGCAGCTTGGGCAGCTCAACTAATGAAAAACTGTTTTTT. It specifies CASSLGSSTNEKLFF.

This clonotype was detected many times. Just one base apart from a much larger clone, this may be a read error. This rearrangement joins TRBV5-1 to TRBJ2-1; TRBD1 aligns across 8 bases. V lost 5 bases, J lost 3 bases, and 7 bases stayed unmatched. The CDR3 has 15 amino acids. CDR1 is SGHRS and CDR2 is YFSETQ in the germline V gene. The CDR3: CASRQGQEDYNEQFF. The CDR3 DNA reads as TGCGCCAGCAGACAGGGACAGGAGGACTACAATGAGCAGTTCTTC.

Many counts were recorded for this clonotype. This rearrangement joins TRBV6-5 to TRBJ2-3; no firm D call. Germline loops: CDR1 MNHEY, CDR2 SVGAGI. V lost 4 bases to trimming and J lost 4 bases, with 9 bases between them. The length of the CDR3 is 13 residues. The CDR3 coding sequence is TGTGCCAGCAGTTTACTCACCGCAGATACGCAGTATTTT. Translated, it gives CASSLLTADTQYF.

This clonotype was detected ten times or more. The V and J genes are TRBV5-5 and TRBJ1-6; the match to TRBD1 covers 9 bases. CDR1 is SGHKS, CDR2 YYEKEE, per germline (reference sequence). Germline trimming cut 4 bases from V and 8 bases from J; bases unmatched to any gene: 10. This CDR3 is 16 amino acids long. The CDR3 DNA sequence: TGTGCCAGCAGCCCCCGATTAACAGGGGGCTATTCACCCCTCCACTTT. Protein sequence: CASSPRLTGGYSPLHF.

About this clonotype itself: A much larger clonotype is one base distant, so this may be a read error. The CDR3 nucleotides read TGTGCCAGCAGTGACGTCTGGGGACGGTACAATGAGCAGTTCTTC. This codes for CASSDVWGRYNEQFF. J is TRBJ2-1 and V is TRBV6-4, with D perhaps TRBD1 or TRBD2 (5 bases each). The CDR3 has 15 amino acids. The germline CDR1 and CDR2 sequences are MRHNA and SNTAGT. With 2 bases removed from V and 4 bases from J, the gap between germline ends came to 12 bases.

This clonotype was picked up many times. The chain employs TRBV7-9 and TRBJ2-1; 8 bases are shared with TRBD1. This CDR3 contains 15 residues. Trimming cost V 1 base and J 9 bases; bases outside gene matches: 8. Germline loops: CDR1 SEHNR, CDR2 FQNEAQ (reference sequence). CDR3 residues: CASSLDQTGGAEQFF. Written as DNA, the CDR3 is TGTGCCAGCAGCTTAGACCAAACAGGGGGTGCTGAGCAGTTCTTC.

With respect to this clonotype: A much bigger clone sits one base away, suggesting this may be a read error. The chain carries TRBV29-1 and TRBJ1-1; D remains ambiguous. From germline, CDR1 is SQVTM and CDR2 ANQGSEA. V was shortened by 4 bases and J by 7 bases, with 13 bases between the two germline ends. The CDR3 is 12 residues long. The CDR3 reads CSVGTRVLEAFF. The CDR3 nucleotides are TGCAGCGTTGGGACCCGGGTTCTTGAAGCTTTCTTT.

The V gene is TRBV20-1, the J gene TRBJ2-4; D gene ambiguous. The DNA end is more similar to TRBJ2-7, so the J call may be wrong. Germline CDR1 is DFQATT and CDR2 is SNEGSKA (reference sequence). This CDR3 is 12 amino acids long. CDR3: CSASRTPYEQYF. The DNA of the CDR3 is TGCAGTGCTAGCCGCACGCCCTACGAGCAGTACTTC.

This clonotype has a count of ten or more. The chain links TRBV27 to TRBJ1-6; the D is unclear. This CDR3 spans 15 amino acids. Germline V gives CDR1 MNHEY, CDR2 SMNVEV (reference sequence). Trimming shortened V by 6 bases and J by 0 bases, and 9 bases separated the two germline ends. The CDR3 bases are TGTGCCAGCAGCCCGTGGAGCTCCTATAATTCACCCCTCCACTTT. It is translated as CASSPWSSYNSPLHF.